This TCR beta chain was obtained from a study of cytomegalovirus exposure and HLA in healthy donors. The wider study: Sequencing of about 179 million T cells in an earlier analysis found 100 million to 140 million unique TCR beta sequences. Study observations and caveats: When a later analysis compared HLA-associated TCR beta chains with equally common others, the HLA-associated chains turned out to be more clonally expanded and to have lower generation probabilities. Among donors in an Asian-associated ancestry cluster, a later analysis reportedly found fewer N-insertions than the roughly 670-donor mean. The study assumed roughly uniform donor sequencing depth for presence/absence analyses.

In regard to this clone: Its matching antigen is unknown.

Vbeta (60) and Jbeta (13) primers were used in the PCR. Assay used: immunoSEQ multiplex PCR; TCRdb lists only in-frame clones, some missing. Of 25,000 to 30,000 clones listed, roughly 60% are singletons. Germline-derived CDR1 and CDR2 are SGHAT and FQNNGV. With V trimmed by 1 base and J by 9 bases, 7 bases remained unmatched. The CDR3 length is 14 residues. The sample comprised PBMCs. The clonotype was recovered from a male donor in good health and CMV-seropositive. This chain links TRBV11-2 with TRBJ2-7; the match to TRBD2 covers 9 bases. The CDR3 sequence: CASSLGGGGDLQYF. The CDR3 nucleotides are TGTGCCAGCAGCTTAGGGGGCGGGGGGGACCTGCAGTACTTC.